The TCR beta chain under discussion was sequenced for a study of blood T cell repertoires in COVID-19. Produced via immunoSEQ multiplex PCR; TCRdb's table is partial and in-frame only. The data contain 150,000 to 200,000 clones, around 90% of them singletons. V lost 0 bases and J 0 bases, leaving 8 bases between the germline ends. This CDR3 has 15 amino acids. Looked up from germline, CDR1 is SGHNT and CDR2 is YYREEE (reference sequence). Specimen: peripheral blood. This TCR derives from a man in his forties with acute or convalescent COVID-19. The genes are TRBV5-4 and TRBJ2-3, with D possibly TRBD1 on 6 matching bases. CDR3: CASSLVTGSTDTQYF. The CDR3 DNA sequence: TGTGCCAGCAGCTTGGTTACAGGGAGCACAGATACGCAGTATTTT.